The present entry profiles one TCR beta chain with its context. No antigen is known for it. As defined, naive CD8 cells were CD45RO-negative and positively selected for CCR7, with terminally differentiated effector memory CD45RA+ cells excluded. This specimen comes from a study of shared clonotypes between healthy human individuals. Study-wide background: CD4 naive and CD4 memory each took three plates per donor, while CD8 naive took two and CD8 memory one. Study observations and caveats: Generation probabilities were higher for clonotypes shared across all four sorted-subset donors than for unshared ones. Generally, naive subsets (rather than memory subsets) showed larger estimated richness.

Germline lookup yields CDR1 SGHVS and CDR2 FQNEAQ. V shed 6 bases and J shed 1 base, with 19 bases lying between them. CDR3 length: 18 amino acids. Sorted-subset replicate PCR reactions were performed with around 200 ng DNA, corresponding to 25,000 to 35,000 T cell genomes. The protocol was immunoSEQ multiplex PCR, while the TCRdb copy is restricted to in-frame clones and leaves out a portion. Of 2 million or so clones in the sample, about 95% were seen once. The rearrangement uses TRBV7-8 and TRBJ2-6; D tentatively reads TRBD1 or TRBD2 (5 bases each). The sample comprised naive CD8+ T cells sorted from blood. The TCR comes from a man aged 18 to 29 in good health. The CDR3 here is CASSWVQVEGSGANVLTF. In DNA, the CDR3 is TGTGCCAGCAGTTGGGTACAGGTAGAGGGTTCTGGGGCCAACGTCCTGACTTTC.